One and the same sample provided the 2 T cell receptor beta chains below, sequenced in a study of blood T cell repertoires in COVID-19 (dated by TCRdb to the early 2020s). Preparation of the library involved the immunoSEQ multiplex PCR assay. In TCRdb, the immuneACCESS table is reduced to in-frame sequences with V and J assigned. These tables do not hold every clone; where another copy was compared, an unresolved V gene accounts for under half, and the others remain unexplained. This sample lists 200,000 to 250,000 clones; approximately 83% were detected once. The ten most abundant clones make up about 2.9% of the sample. Sample: peripheral blood. The receptors here all came from a woman younger than 45 who had recovered from COVID-19.

Of note for this clone: A far larger clone differs by one base, so this is likely a read error. V and J are TRBV5-6 and TRBJ2-5; 8 nucleotides align to TRBD2. The CDR3 covers 14 residues. CDR1 is SGHDT and CDR2 is YYEEEE in the germline V gene. J was trimmed by 1 base and V by 2 bases; bases with no gene match: 1. Written as DNA, the CDR3 is TGTGCCAGCAGCTTACGGGGGGGCCAAGAGACCCAGTACTTC. Translating gives CASSLRGGQETQYF.

This chain uses TRBV7-7 with TRBJ2-5; the match to TRBD2 covers 10 bases. Germline values: CDR1 SSHAT, CDR2 FNYEAQ (reference sequence). The CDR3 contains 15 residues. V gave up 5 bases and J gave up 1 base; unmatched junction bases: 4. The CDR3 nucleotides are TGTGCCAGCAGCCCTAGCGGGGGCACCCAAGAGACCCAGTACTTC. Translating it yields CASSPSGGTQETQYF. The complete variable domain, with remaining parts taken from reference TRBV7-7 and TRBJ2-5, reads GAGVSQSPRYKVTKRGQDVTLRCDPISSHATLYWYQQALGQGPEFLTYFNYEAQPDKSGLPSDRFSAERPEGSISTLTIQRTEQRDSAMYRCASSPSGGTQETQYFGPGTRLLVL.